The present TCR beta chain was sequenced within a study of OX40 agonist ivuxolimab in advanced cancers. Clones were read by immunoSEQ multiplex PCR, and TCRdb kept only the in-frame ones, dropping some. Seen here are tens of thousands of clones, approximately 80% observed once, and the top ten hold around a quarter. Germline V gene sequence: CDR1 DFQATT, CDR2 SNEGSKA (reference sequence). CDR3 length: 11 residues. The TCR originated in an adult with an advanced solid tumor such as melanoma, head and neck, liver or kidney cancer. Material: CD4+ or CD8+ T cells sorted from blood, obtained in a trial of the OX40 agonist ivuxolimab. V is TRBV20-1 and J is TRBJ2-7; D not resolved. The CDR3 DNA follows: TGCAGCGCTCCCACAGATTGCGAGCAGTACTTC. Amino acid sequence: CSAPTDCEQYF.